This T cell receptor (beta chain) was sequenced during a study of beta chain features in type 1 diabetes. Sequencing targeted expressed TCRB transcripts, as all isolated RNA had been reverse transcribed. The assay was immunoSEQ multiplex PCR, and TCRdb's table has in-frame clones only and misses some. The table has about 900,000 clones, 15% to 20% seen once. It was via CD45RO/CCR7/CD25/CD127/CD95/CD27 that CD4+ naive, central memory, regulatory and stem cell-like memory cells were sorted. This CDR3 comprises 12 residues. V lost 10 bases and J lost 4, with 13 bases in between. Germline assignment: CDR1 ENHRY and CDR2 SYGVKD.

This chain links TRBV10-3 with TRBJ1-2, with unresolved D. Sequencing input: naive CD4+ T cells from blood. This sequence was found in a woman between 18 and 30 years old in good health. The CDR3 DNA sequence: TGTGCCACCAGCGGGGAGGGCTATGGCTACACCTTC. Its protein product is CATSGEGYGYTF.